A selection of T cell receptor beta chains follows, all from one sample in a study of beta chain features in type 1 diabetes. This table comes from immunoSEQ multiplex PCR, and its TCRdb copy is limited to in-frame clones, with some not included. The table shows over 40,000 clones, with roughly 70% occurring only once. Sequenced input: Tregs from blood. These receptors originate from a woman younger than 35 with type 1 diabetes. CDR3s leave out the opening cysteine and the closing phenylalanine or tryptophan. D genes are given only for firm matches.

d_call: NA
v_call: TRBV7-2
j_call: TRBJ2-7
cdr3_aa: ASSLQQDLEQY

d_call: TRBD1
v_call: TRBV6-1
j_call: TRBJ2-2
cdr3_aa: ASSAQGAAGELF

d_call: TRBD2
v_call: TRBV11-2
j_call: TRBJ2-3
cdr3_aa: ASSSRGAGGTSTDTQY

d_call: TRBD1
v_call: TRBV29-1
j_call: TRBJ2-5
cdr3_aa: SVQGAAETQY

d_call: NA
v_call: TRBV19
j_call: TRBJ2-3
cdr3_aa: ASMRTGFRGTDTQY

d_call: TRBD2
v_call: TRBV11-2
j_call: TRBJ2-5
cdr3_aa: ATTRGGQETQY

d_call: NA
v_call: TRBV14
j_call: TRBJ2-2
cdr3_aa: ASSQAQYTGELF

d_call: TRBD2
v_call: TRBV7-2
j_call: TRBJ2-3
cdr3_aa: ASSTGTSGGAGTDTQY

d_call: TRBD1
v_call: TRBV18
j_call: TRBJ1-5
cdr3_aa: ASSPLNRGLIQPQH

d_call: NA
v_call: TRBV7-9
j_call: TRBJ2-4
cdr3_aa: ASSRLTGSEAKNIQY

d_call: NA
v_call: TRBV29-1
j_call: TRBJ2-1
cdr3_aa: SVTRVYNEQF

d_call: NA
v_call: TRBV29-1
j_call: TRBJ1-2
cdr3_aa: SVTDRGGYGYT

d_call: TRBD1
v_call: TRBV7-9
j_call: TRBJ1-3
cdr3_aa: ASLPTGSGNTIY

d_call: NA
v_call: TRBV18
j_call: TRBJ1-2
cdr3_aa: ASSKALHLGNGYT

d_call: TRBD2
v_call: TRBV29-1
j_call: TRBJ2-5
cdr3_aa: SVETSGETQY

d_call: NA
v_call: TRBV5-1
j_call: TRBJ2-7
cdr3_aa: ASSLGGVSFEQY

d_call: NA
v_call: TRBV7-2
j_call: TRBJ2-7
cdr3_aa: ASSLHAVEQY